This TCR beta chain is from a study of response to subunit inactivated influenza vaccine (dated by TCRdb to the late 2010s). At the level of the whole study: To follow how T cells responded to a trivalent subunit inactivated influenza vaccine, the researchers relied on deep quantitative profiling of the T cell receptor repertoire.

CDR1 and CDR2, looked up from the germline V gene, are SQVTM and ANQGSEA. The CDR3 runs 9 residues from the cysteine to the phenylalanine. The entry retains the CDR3 DNA only, 27 bases that are in frame from base 1. Library generation was performed with RT-PCR. Reads for this sample came from an Illumina HiSeq 2500. TCRdb ran its own pipeline on the public reads, namely fastp trimming at Q25 and MiXCR clone calling, and kept in-frame beta chains. Rows with one shared CDR3 protein collapse into an entry with the most common genes and DNA. The table for this sample lists a few hundred thousand distinct CDR3 sequences; around 11% of them were counted only once. The top ten clones comprise 8% to 13% of the sample. Results and caveats for the whole study, not just this receptor: The authors proposed that each seasonal influenza vaccination may bring in only a limited number of new T cells.

This clonotype was seen repeatedly, ten times or more. Its antigen has not been determined. No base-level quality is on record; no much larger clone is a single base apart. The sample also formed part of further work on T cells expressing NK-cell markers. The second study, in turn, reports: TCR beta cDNA libraries were made by 5'RACE template switching that added a universal primer site and unique molecular identifiers. Three sorted T-cell subsets (CD3+CD56+NKG2C+, CD3+CD56+NKG2C- and CD3+CD56-NKG2C+) from roughly 8 donors had their TCR beta-chain repertoires profiled. Among the eight sequenced donors, seven were HCMV-seropositive and one was HCMV-seronegative. To restrict sorting to alphabetaTCR-expressing T cells, an anti-gammadeltaTCR antibody was added in several experiments. In roughly 6 donors, the dominant CD3+CD56+NKG2C+ clonotypes were found to rank among the top 10 CD8+ clonotypes and to make up 1.0-7.0% of CD8+ T cells. Those dominant clonotypes were again the most abundant among CD3+CD56-NKG2C+ cells in four donors, at roughly 28.3-60.1%. Whether the expanded NKG2C-expressing T cell clones were specific for HCMV antigens was left unclear. All eight donors whose samples were sequenced were randomly selected healthy volunteers, three of them men and five women. HCMV-specific IgG was detected in serum with a commercial ELISA kit to determine HCMV serostatus. Peripheral blood mononuclear cells were isolated from blood by Ficoll density gradient centrifugation. For five to seven donors, unsorted PBMC were also used to sequence bulk peripheral blood T-cell repertoires. cDNA synthesis was primed from the TCR beta constant segment, followed by two successive PCR amplification steps. Sequencing of the libraries produced 2 x 150 bp reads on Illumina HiSeq 2000/2500, MiSeq or NextSeq. MIGEC was used to demultiplex reads and group reads by UMI, and MiTCR was used to assemble and quantify clonotypes. To exclude erroneous sequences, any TCR cDNA sequence not supported by at least two reads was discarded. The tcR package was used for downstream repertoire analysis, and clonotypes were matched between fractions using CDR3 nucleotide sequence together with V segment. VDJmatch was used to annotate antigen specificity against VDJdb, with one amino acid substitution in CDR3 permitted.

The TCR comes from a man in his fifties who received an inactivated influenza vaccine. Donor details come from another sample of the same person, matched by shared clones. This sample comprised PBMCs from blood, obtained on the day of vaccination. The chain couples TRBV29-1 to TRBJ2-1; the D gene is unclear. The CDR3 amino acid sequence is: CSVDNEQFF. In nucleotide form, the sequence is TGCAGTGTCGACAATGAGCAGTTCTTC.